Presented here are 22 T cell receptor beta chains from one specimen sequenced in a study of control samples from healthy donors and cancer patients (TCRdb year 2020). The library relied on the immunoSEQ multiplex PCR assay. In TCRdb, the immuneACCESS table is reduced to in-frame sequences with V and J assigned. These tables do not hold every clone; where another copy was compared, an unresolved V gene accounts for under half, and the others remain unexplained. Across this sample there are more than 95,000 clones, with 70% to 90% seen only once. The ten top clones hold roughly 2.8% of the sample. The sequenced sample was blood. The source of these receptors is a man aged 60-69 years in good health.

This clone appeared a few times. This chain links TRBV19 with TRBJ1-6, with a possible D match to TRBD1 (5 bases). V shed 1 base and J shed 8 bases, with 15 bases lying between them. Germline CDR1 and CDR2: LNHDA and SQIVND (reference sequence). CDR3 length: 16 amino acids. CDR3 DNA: TGTGCCAGTAGTATAGCGCAGGGAGCAGACTATTCACCCCTCCACTTT. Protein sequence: CASSIAQGADYSPLHF.

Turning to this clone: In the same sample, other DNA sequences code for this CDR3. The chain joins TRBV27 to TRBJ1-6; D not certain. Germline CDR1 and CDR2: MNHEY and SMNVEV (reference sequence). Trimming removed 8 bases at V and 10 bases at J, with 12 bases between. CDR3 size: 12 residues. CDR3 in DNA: TGTGCCAGCTCAGAAGGGAGGTCACCCCTCCACTTT. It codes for CASSEGRSPLHF.

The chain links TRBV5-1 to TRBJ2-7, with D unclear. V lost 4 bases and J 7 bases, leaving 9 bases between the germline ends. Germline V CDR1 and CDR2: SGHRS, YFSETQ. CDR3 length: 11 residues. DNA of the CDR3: TGCGCCAGCAGCGTAGGGCATGAGCAGTACTTC. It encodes CASSVGHEQYF.

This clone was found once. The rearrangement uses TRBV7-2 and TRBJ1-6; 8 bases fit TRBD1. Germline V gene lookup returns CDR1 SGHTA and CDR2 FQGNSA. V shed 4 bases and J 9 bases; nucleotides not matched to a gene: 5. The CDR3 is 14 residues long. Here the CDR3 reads CASSSPTGVSPLHF. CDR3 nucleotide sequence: TGTGCCAGCAGCTCGCCGACAGGGGTTTCACCCCTCCACTTT.

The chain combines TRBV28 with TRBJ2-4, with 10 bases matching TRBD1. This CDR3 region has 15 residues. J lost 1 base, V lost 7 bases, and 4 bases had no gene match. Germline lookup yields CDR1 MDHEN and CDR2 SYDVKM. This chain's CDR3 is CASIGGQGAKNIQYF. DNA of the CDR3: TGTGCCAGCATCGGGGGACAGGGGGCCAAAAACATTCAGTACTTC.

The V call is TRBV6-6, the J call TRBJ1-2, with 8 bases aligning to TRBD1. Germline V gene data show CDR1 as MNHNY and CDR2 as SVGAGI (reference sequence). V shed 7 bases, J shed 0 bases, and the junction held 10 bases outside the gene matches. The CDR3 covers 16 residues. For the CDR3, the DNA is TGTGCCAGCATTAAGGACAGGGTAGGGGCTAACTATGGCTACACCTTC. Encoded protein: CASIKDRVGANYGYTF.

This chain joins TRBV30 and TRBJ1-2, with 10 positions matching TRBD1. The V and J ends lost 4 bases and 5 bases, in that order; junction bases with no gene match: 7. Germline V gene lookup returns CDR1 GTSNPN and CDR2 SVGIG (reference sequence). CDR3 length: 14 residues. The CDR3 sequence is CAWTRDRGGYGYTF. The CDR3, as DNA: TGTGCCTGGACCCGGGACAGGGGAGGATATGGCTACACCTTC.

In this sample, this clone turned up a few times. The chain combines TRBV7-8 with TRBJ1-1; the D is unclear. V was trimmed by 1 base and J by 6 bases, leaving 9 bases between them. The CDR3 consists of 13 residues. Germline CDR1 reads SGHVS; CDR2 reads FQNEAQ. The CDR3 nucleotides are TGTGCCAGCAGCTTAGTTGGGCAGCCTGAAGCTTTCTTT. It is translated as CASSLVGQPEAFF. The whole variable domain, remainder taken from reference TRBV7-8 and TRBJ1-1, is GAGVSQSPRYKVAKRGQDVALRCDPISGHVSLFWYQQALGQGPEFLTYFQNEAQLDKSGLPSDRFFAERPEGSVSTLKIQRTQQEDSAVYLCASSLVGQPEAFFGQGTRLTVV.

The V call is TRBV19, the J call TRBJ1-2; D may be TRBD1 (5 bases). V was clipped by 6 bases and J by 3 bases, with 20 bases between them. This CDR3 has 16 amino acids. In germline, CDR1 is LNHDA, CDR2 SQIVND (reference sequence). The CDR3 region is CASSPGLAGSHYGYTF. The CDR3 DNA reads TGTGCCAGTAGCCCAGGGCTGGCGGGGAGTCACTATGGCTACACCTTC.

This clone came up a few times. DNA of the CDR3: TGTGCCAGCAGGGGGAGTGCGTTTGGGTACAGGGCCTTCGACGGCTACACCTTC. It translates to CASRGSAFGYRAFDGYTF. The chain is built from TRBV7-9 and TRBJ1-2; a possible D gene is TRBD1 (6 bases). V was trimmed by 6 bases and J by 8 bases, leaving 31 bases between them. The CDR3 is made up of 18 amino acids. Germline assignment: CDR1 SEHNR and CDR2 FQNEAQ (reference sequence). The whole variable domain, remainder taken from reference TRBV7-9 and TRBJ1-2, is DTGVSQNPRHKITKRGQNVTFRCDPISEHNRLYWYRQTLGQGPEFLTYFQNEAQLEKSRLLSDRFSAERPKGSFSTLEIQRTEQGDSAMYLCASRGSAFGYRAFDGYTFGSGTRLTVV.

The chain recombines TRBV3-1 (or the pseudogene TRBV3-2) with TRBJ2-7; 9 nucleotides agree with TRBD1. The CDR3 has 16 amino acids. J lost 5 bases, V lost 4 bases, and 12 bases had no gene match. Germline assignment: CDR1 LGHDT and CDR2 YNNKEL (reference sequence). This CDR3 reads CASSLPTGTGQHEQYF. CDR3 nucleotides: TGTGCCAGCAGCCTTCCTACCGGGACAGGGCAACACGAGCAGTACTTC.

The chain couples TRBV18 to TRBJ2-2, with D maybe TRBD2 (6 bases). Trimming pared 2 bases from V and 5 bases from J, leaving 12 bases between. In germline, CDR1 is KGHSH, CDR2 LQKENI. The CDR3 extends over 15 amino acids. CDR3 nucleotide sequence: TGTGCCAGCTCACCAGAGACCGGAGGGACCGGGGAGCTGTTTTTT. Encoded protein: CASSPETGGTGELFF.

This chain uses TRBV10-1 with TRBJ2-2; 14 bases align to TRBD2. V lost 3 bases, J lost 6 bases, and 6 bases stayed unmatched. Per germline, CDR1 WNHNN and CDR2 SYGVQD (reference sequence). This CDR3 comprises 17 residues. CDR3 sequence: CASSDAGLAGEAGELFF. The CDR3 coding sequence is TGCGCCAGCAGTGACGCGGGACTAGCGGGGGAAGCCGGGGAGCTGTTTTTT.

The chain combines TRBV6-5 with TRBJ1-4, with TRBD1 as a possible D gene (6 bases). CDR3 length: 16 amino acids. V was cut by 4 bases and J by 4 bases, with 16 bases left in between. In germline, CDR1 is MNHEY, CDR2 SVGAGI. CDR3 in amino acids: CASSWTVNTNNEKLFF. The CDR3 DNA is TGTGCCAGCAGTTGGACAGTAAACACAAATAATGAAAAACTGTTTTTT.

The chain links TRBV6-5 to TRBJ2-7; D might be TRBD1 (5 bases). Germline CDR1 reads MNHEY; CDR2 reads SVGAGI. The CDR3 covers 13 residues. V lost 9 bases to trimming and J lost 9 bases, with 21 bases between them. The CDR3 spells CARGLEVLWGQYF. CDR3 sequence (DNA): TGTGCCAGGGGGCTAGAGGTTCTATGGGGGCAGTACTTC.

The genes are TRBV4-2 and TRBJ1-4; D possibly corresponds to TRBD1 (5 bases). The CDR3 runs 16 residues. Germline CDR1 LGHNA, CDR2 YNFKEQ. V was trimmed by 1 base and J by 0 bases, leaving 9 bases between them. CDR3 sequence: CASSQGGGTTNEKLFF. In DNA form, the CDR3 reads TGTGCCAGCAGCCAAGGTGGGGGAACAACTAATGAAAAACTGTTTTTT.

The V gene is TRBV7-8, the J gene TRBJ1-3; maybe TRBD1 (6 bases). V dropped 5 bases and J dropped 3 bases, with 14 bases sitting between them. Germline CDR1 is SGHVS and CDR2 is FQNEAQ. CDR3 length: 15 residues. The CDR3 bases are TGTGCCAGCAGCACACCACAGGGTCGTGGAAACACCATATATTTT. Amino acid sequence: CASSTPQGRGNTIYF. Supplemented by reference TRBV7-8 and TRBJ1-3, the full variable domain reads GAGVSQSPRYKVAKRGQDVALRCDPISGHVSLFWYQQALGQGPEFLTYFQNEAQLDKSGLPSDRFFAERPEGSVSTLKIQRTQQEDSAVYLCASSTPQGRGNTIYFGEGSWLTVV.

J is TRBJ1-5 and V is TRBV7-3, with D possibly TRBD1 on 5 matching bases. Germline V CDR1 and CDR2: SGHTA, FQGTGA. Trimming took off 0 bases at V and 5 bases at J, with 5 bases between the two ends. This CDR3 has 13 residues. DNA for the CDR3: TGTGCCAGCAGCTTAACAGGGGATCAGCCCCAGCATTTT. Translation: CASSLTGDQPQHF.

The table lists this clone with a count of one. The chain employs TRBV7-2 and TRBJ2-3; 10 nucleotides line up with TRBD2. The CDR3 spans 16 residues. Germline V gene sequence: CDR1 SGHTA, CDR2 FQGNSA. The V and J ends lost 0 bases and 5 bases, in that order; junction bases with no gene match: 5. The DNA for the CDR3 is TGTGCCAGCAGCTTAGCCGGACTAGCGGCCGGAGATACGCAGTATTTT. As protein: CASSLAGLAAGDTQYF.

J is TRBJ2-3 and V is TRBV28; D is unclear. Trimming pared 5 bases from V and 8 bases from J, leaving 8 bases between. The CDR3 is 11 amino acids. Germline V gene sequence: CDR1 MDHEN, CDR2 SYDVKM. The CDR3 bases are TGTGCCAGCAGTCAGGTCCGTACGCAGTATTTT. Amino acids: CASSQVRTQYF.

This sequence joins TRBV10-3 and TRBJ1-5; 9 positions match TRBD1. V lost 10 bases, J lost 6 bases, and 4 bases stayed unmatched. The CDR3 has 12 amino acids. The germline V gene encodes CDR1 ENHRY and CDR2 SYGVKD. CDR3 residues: CATSTGGQPQHF. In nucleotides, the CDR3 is TGTGCCACCTCGACAGGGGGTCAGCCCCAGCATTTT.

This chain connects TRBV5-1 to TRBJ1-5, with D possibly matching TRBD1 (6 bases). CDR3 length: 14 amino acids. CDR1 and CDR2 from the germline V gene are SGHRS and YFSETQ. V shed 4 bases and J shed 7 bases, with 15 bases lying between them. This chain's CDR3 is CASSPGVYGQPQHF. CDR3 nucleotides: TGCGCCAGCAGCCCAGGGGTTTATGGCCAGCCCCAGCATTTT.